A single sample is the source of the 19 T cell receptor beta chains below, sequenced in a study of blood T cell repertoires in COVID-19. Generated by immunoSEQ multiplex PCR, the TCRdb table keeps only in-frame clones and is missing some. This sample yields more than 400,000 clones, of which about 90% are seen a single time; about 0.57% belongs to the top ten. Specimen: PBMCs or T cells enriched from blood (not recorded which). The receptors stem from a man aged 18 to 35 who had recovered from COVID-19.

The J gene is TRBJ2-1, the V gene TRBV10-1; a weak D match, TRBD2 (7 bases). CDR3 length: 15 residues. Germline CDR1 WNHNN, CDR2 SYGVQD (reference sequence). Trimming took 5 bases from V and 9 from J, leaving 20 bases between them. This CDR3 reads CASSKRGGWVVEQFF. The DNA for the CDR3 is TGCGCCAGCAGTAAGAGGGGGGGCTGGGTCGTTGAGCAGTTCTTC.

For this clone: Additional DNA sequences in this sample encode the identical CDR3. The CDR3 DNA follows: TGCAGTGCTTCTTCTAACTATGGCTACACCTTC. Residues: CSASSNYGYTF. The chain is built from TRBV20-1 and TRBJ1-2; D gene unclear. CDR1 and CDR2 (germline): DFQATT, SNEGSKA (reference sequence). The CDR3 spans 11 residues. V was trimmed by 5 bases and J by 0 bases, leaving 4 bases between them.

This rearrangement joins TRBV19 to TRBJ1-5; 8 nucleotides line up with TRBD1. Losses at the gene ends were 3 bases for V and 3 bases for J; bases not matched to a gene: 13. The CDR3 spans 18 residues. CDR1 is LNHDA, CDR2 SQIVND, per germline (reference sequence). CDR3 coding DNA: TGTGCCAGTAGTATTTTATTGGGAAGACAGGGGATCAATCAGCCCCAGCATTTT. Its translation: CASSILLGRQGINQPQHF.

This rearrangement joins TRBV30 to TRBJ1-1; TRBD1 is a possible D gene (5 bases). Trimming shortened V by 3 bases and J by 1 base, and 9 bases separated the two germline ends. This CDR3 has 13 amino acids. The germline V gene has CDR1 GTSNPN and CDR2 SVGIG (reference sequence). The CDR3 region is CAWRVGGNTEAFF. In DNA, the CDR3 is TGTGCCTGGAGAGTGGGGGGGAACACTGAAGCTTTCTTT.

V is TRBV6-5 and J is TRBJ2-1; D is possibly TRBD1 (5 bases). The CDR3 is 13 residues long. In germline, CDR1 is MNHEY, CDR2 SVGAGI. With 6 bases removed from V and 4 bases from J, the gap between germline ends came to 10 bases. The CDR3 is CASRRTPYNEQFF. The CDR3, as DNA: TGTGCCAGCAGAAGGACACCATACAATGAGCAGTTCTTC.

This chain links TRBV5-1 with TRBJ1-3; D gene unclear. The V gene's germline CDR1 is SGHRS and CDR2 YFSETQ. Trimming took off 6 bases at V and 0 bases at J, with 13 bases between the two ends. The CDR3 runs 15 residues. The DNA of the CDR3 is TGCGCCAGCACCCCGGTGCATTACTCTGGAAACACCATATATTTT. It is translated as CASTPVHYSGNTIYF.

The J gene is TRBJ1-1, the V gene TRBV18; D is perhaps TRBD1 (6 bases). Per the germline V gene, CDR1 is KGHSH and CDR2 is LQKENI. Trimming pared 3 bases from V and 4 bases from J, leaving 15 bases between. The CDR3 spans 15 residues. As DNA, the CDR3 is TGTGCCAGCTCACCTACAGGGTTAGGGTCCACTGAAGCTTTCTTT. Its protein is CASSPTGLGSTEAFF.

Regarding this clone: This sample also contains other DNA sequences that code for the same CDR3. V is TRBV18 and J is TRBJ1-5; TRBD1 matches at 7 bases. V shed 6 bases, J shed 0 bases, and the junction held 5 bases outside the gene matches. Germline V gene sequence: CDR1 KGHSH, CDR2 LQKENI. The length of the CDR3 is 15 residues. CDR3 nucleotide sequence: TGTGCCAGCTCCCCGACAGGGAATAGCAATCAGCCCCAGCATTTT. Protein product: CASSPTGNSNQPQHF.

J is TRBJ2-7 and V is TRBV5-5; TRBD1 agrees at 8 bases. This CDR3 spans 15 amino acids. Germline CDR1 and CDR2: SGHKS and YYEKEE (reference sequence). Germline trimming cut 0 bases from V and 2 bases from J; bases unmatched to any gene: 4. Written as DNA, the CDR3 is TGTGCCAGCAGCTTGGGACAGGGGACAACCTACGAGCAGTACTTC. Residues: CASSLGQGTTYEQYF.

This sequence joins TRBV19 and TRBJ1-1; maybe TRBD1 (5 bases). CDR1 and CDR2 (germline): LNHDA, SQIVND (reference sequence). The CDR3 totals 11 residues. Trimming removed 5 bases at V and 7 bases at J, with 8 bases between. The CDR3 loop is CASSVTVEAFF. In DNA, the CDR3 is TGTGCCAGTAGTGTGACAGTTGAAGCTTTCTTT.

The CDR3 DNA follows: TGTGCCACCAGCAGACAACAGGGGGCGTATGGCTACACCTTC. Protein product: CATSRQQGAYGYTF. This chain connects TRBV15 to TRBJ1-2, with 9 positions matching TRBD1. CDR3 length: 14 residues. V shed 2 bases and J 5 bases; nucleotides not matched to a gene: 3. Germline V gene sequence: CDR1 LNHNV, CDR2 YYDKDF (reference sequence).

The chain is built from TRBV5-1 and TRBJ2-7, with D possibly TRBD1 on 6 matching bases. This CDR3 contains 14 residues. From germline, CDR1 is SGHRS and CDR2 YFSETQ. Trimming stripped 4 bases from V and 7 bases from J, with 18 bases between. The CDR3 DNA reads as TGCGCCAGCAGCGTGGGACATCCTACGGGGGAGCAGTACTTC. Its protein is CASSVGHPTGEQYF.

V and J are TRBV7-3 and TRBJ2-1; maybe TRBD1 (6 bases). CDR3 length: 13 amino acids. Germline CDR1 and CDR2: SGHTA and FQGTGA. Trimming took 1 base from V and 9 from J, leaving 10 bases between them. The CDR3 nucleotides are TGTGCCAGCAGCTTAATAGGGGGAAGTGAGCAGTTCTTC. Translated, it gives CASSLIGGSEQFF.

The chain uses TRBV6-5 and TRBJ2-7; 10 bases align to TRBD1. The CDR3 spans 15 residues. Per germline, CDR1 MNHEY and CDR2 SVGAGI. The V and J ends lost 5 bases and 4 bases, in that order; junction bases with no gene match: 8. The chain's CDR3 is CASSRGRDRGYEQYF. The CDR3 region has the DNA TGTGCCAGCAGTCGAGGCCGGGACAGGGGATACGAGCAGTACTTC.

The gene calls are TRBV30 and TRBJ1-6; 7 bases fit TRBD1. V gave up 4 bases and J gave up 7 bases; unmatched junction bases: 22. Germline CDR1 GTSNPN, CDR2 SVGIG (reference sequence). This CDR3 is built from 19 residues. CDR3 nucleotides: TGTGCCTGGATTACGAGGGGGCTTCCCCGGAGTGTAAGGAATTCACCCCTCCACTTT. Translating gives CAWITRGLPRSVRNSPLHF.

The chain recombines TRBV9 with TRBJ1-4, with D possibly being TRBD1 (6 bases). The CDR3 extends over 15 amino acids. V lost 4 bases and J lost 7, with 17 bases in between. CDR1 and CDR2 from the germline V gene are SGDLS and YYNGEE. The CDR3 loop reads CASSPVPGGGEKLFF. As DNA, the CDR3 is TGTGCCAGCAGCCCCGTGCCGGGGGGCGGTGAAAAACTGTTTTTT.

The rearrangement uses TRBV5-1 and TRBJ2-3, with no clear D. CDR3 length equals 14 residues. V was cut by 3 bases and J by 5 bases, with 13 bases left in between. Germline V gives CDR1 SGHRS, CDR2 YFSETQ. The DNA of the CDR3 is TGCGCCAGCAGCTATTCGTTCGGTGGAGATACGCAGTATTTT. Its translation: CASSYSFGGDTQYF.

The gene calls are TRBV5-1 and TRBJ2-2, with 8 bases identical to TRBD2. The germline V gene encodes CDR1 SGHRS and CDR2 YFSETQ. The CDR3 consists of 17 residues. V trimming: 7 bases; J trimming: 5 bases; junction bases outside the gene matches: 16. CDR3 loop: CASHLGLGAGDTGELFF. CDR3 nucleotide sequence: TGCGCCAGCCATCTAGGGCTTGGAGCGGGAGATACCGGGGAGCTGTTTTTT.

This clone was detected once. J is TRBJ2-1 and V is TRBV19, with D tentatively TRBD1 (5 bases). The length of the CDR3 is 14 residues. V lost 1 base and J lost 15, with 19 bases in between. Germline CDR1 is LNHDA and CDR2 is SQIVND (reference sequence). CDR3 region: CASSIAATDFLLFF. CDR3 nucleotides: TGTGCCAGTAGTATAGCCGCGACAGACTTTCTCCTGTTCTTC.